This T cell receptor beta chain stems from a study of T cell repertoires in cytomegalovirus infection. The V end was cut by 4 bases, the J end by 5 bases, with 23 bases between. CDR1 is MNHNS, CDR2 SASEGT, per germline. The CDR3 runs 17 residues. Ten or more counts support this clonotype. What it binds is unknown. TCRdb passed the reads through MiXCR, listing each CDR3 protein once. The table has some 130,000 distinct CDR3 sequences, roughly a quarter seen once. Material for sequencing was PBMCs, sequenced either directly or after in vitro stimulation (not recorded which). V is TRBV6-1 and J is TRBJ1-2, with D uncertain. This clonotype was obtained from a human donor in good health (CMV status not recorded). Some clones in this sample may be carry-over from other donors' samples. The CDR3 spells CASSGPRTRGGWYGYTF. In nucleotides, the CDR3 is TGTGCCAGCAGTGGCCCCCGGACTCGCGGAGGGTGGTATGGCTACACCTTC.